This TCR beta chain was identified in a study of blood T cell repertoires in COVID-19. Study-wide background: Material from acute and convalescent COVID-19 was sourced from the United States, Italy and Spain. Nucleic acid was either cDNA or gDNA, and it came from T cells, B-cell-depleted T cells, or PBMCs.

Per the study methods: The authors estimated nucleated cell counts from reference gene primer amplification. Method: immunoSEQ multiplex PCR; TCRdb's copy keeps in-frame clones and lacks some. V, J and clone size reflect that table, while D and trimming were determined from the DNA. Of tens of thousands of clones detected, more than 70% appear once; the ten largest clones hold around 40%. Germline assignment: CDR1 SGHRS and CDR2 YFSETQ. The CDR3 runs 14 residues. With 4 bases clipped from V and 5 bases from J, the junction kept 6 bases outside the gene matches. This receptor was taken from a human donor in a cohort sampled during active COVID-19. The specimen sequenced was peripheral blood. V and J are TRBV5-1 and TRBJ2-3; 8 nucleotides align to TRBD1. CDR3 in DNA: TGCGCCAGCAGCGGGGACAGGAACGGAGATACGCAGTATTTT. This encodes CASSGDRNGDTQYF.